One sample yielded the 16 T cell receptor beta chains listed below, sequenced in a study of radiation and T cells in renal cell carcinoma. The table came from immunoSEQ multiplex PCR; TCRdb's copy has only in-frame clones and leaves some out. Of more than 95,000 clones listed, 81% were seen once; the top ten hold about 5.3%. As for time point: blood 2 weeks post-SBRT. Treatment here: 15 Gy SBRT to primary tumor, nephrectomy 4 weeks later. The input for sequencing was blood, taken from a patient whose treatment included radiotherapy and nephrectomy. The receptors derive from a man between 45 and 60 years old with renal cell carcinoma.

This chain connects TRBV6-1 to TRBJ2-4; TRBD1 agrees at 10 bases. Per germline, CDR1 MNHNS and CDR2 SASEGT. The CDR3 is 16 residues long. Unmatched junction bases numbered 3, after V lost 0 bases and J lost 4 bases. The CDR3 region is CASSEATGGSKNIQYF. In nucleotides, the CDR3 is TGTGCCAGCAGTGAAGCGACAGGGGGCTCTAAAAACATTCAGTACTTC.

The V and J genes are TRBV30 and TRBJ1-3; D gene ambiguous. This CDR3 comprises 13 residues. Germline values: CDR1 GTSNPN, CDR2 SVGIG (reference sequence). The V gene lost 1 base and the J gene lost 0 bases, with 4 bases spanning the gap. The CDR3 loop is CAWSDNSGNTIYF. The DNA for the CDR3 is TGTGCCTGGAGTGACAACTCTGGAAACACCATATATTTT.

This clone was recorded a few times. V and J are TRBV30 and TRBJ1-5; weak D call: TRBD1 (5 bases). Per the germline V gene, CDR1 is GTSNPN and CDR2 is SVGIG (reference sequence). Deletions cut 2 bases from V and 5 bases from J, with 13 bases between. The CDR3 runs to 14 residues. The CDR3 DNA sequence: TGTGCCTGGAGTAGGTTAGGGGCGGATCAGCCCCAGCATTTT. Translating gives CAWSRLGADQPQHF.

The CDR3 sequence: CASSPYPGTSGEQYF. As DNA, the CDR3 is TGCGCCAGCAGCCCTTACCCCGGGACATCTGGGGAGCAGTACTTC. This sequence joins TRBV5-1 and TRBJ2-7, with D perhaps matching TRBD1 (6 bases). This CDR3 comprises 15 residues. The V gene lost 4 bases and the J gene lost 7 bases, with 21 bases spanning the gap. Germline-derived CDR1 and CDR2 are SGHRS and YFSETQ.

The chain is built from TRBV6-1 and TRBJ2-7; weak D call: TRBD2 (6 bases). The CDR3 length is 16 residues. The germline V gene has CDR1 MNHNS and CDR2 SASEGT. Trimming pared 2 bases from V and 0 bases from J, leaving 14 bases between. The CDR3 nucleotides read TGTGCCAGCAGTGAACCGTGGGGGGAAAGCTCCTACGAGCAGTACTTC. It codes for CASSEPWGESSYEQYF.

This clone was observed at least ten times. This chain links TRBV27 with TRBJ2-7, with D unresolved. V was cut by 2 bases and J by 6 bases, with 14 bases left in between. This CDR3 spans 14 amino acids. Germline V gene sequence: CDR1 MNHEY, CDR2 SMNVEV (reference sequence). CDR3 nucleotides: TGTGCCAGCAGTTTACGGTCGAGTTTGGGCGAGCAGTACTTC. As protein: CASSLRSSLGEQYF.

The V call is TRBV10-1, the J call TRBJ2-5; 7 positions match TRBD2. Per the germline V gene, CDR1 is WNHNN and CDR2 is SYGVQD (reference sequence). The J segment lost 5 bases and the V segment lost 1 base, leaving 7 bases of the junction unmatched. This CDR3 comprises 15 residues. The chain's CDR3 is CASSEWREIHETQYF. Written as DNA, the CDR3 is TGCGCCAGCAGTGAGTGGCGGGAGATTCATGAGACCCAGTACTTC.

This clone was picked up a small number of times. CDR3 DNA: TGTGCCAGCAGCATCATAGCGGGGGGGCCCACCGGGGAGCTGTTTTTT. This codes for CASSIIAGGPTGELFF. This chain links TRBV7-2 with TRBJ2-2; 11 nucleotides align to TRBD2. The ends lost 5 bases at V and 4 bases at J; junction bases unmatched: 6. This CDR3 is 16 amino acids long. Germline V gene lookup returns CDR1 SGHTA and CDR2 FQGNSA.

This clone appeared many times. The CDR3 nucleotides are TGTGCCAGCAGCCCGGGACAGAACACTGAAGCTTTCTTT. Translation: CASSPGQNTEAFF. This sequence joins TRBV7-3 and TRBJ1-1; D is possibly TRBD1 (6 bases). Trimming cost V 5 bases and J 1 base, with 8 bases left between them. Germline CDR1 SGHTA, CDR2 FQGTGA. This CDR3 has 13 amino acids.

The chain carries TRBV2 and TRBJ2-5; 8 nucleotides match TRBD2. This CDR3 has 15 amino acids. With 7 bases clipped from V and 2 bases from J, the junction kept 9 bases outside the gene matches. Per germline, CDR1 SNHLY and CDR2 FYNNEI. The CDR3 region is CASTSSGGPQETQYF. The DNA for the CDR3 is TGTGCCAGCACGTCTTCGGGGGGGCCACAAGAGACCCAGTACTTC.

The V and J genes are TRBV7-8 and TRBJ1-5; D is undetermined. CDR3 length: 13 amino acids. With 1 base removed from V and 6 bases from J, the gap between germline ends came to 7 bases. The germline CDR1 and CDR2 sequences are SGHVS and FQNEAQ. The CDR3 spells CASSLGVSQPQHF. The CDR3 nucleotides read TGTGCCAGCAGCTTAGGGGTGAGTCAGCCCCAGCATTTT.

This chain joins TRBV4-1 and TRBJ2-7; TRBD2 matches 12 bases. The trim removed 0 bases at V and 5 bases at J, leaving 2 bases unmatched. The CDR3 runs 15 residues. CDR1 and CDR2 (germline): MGHRA, YSYEKL. The CDR3, as DNA: TGCGCCAGCAGCCAAGACAGACTAGCGGGAGACGAGCAGTACTTC. Protein: CASSQDRLAGDEQYF.

The V call is TRBV10-2, the J call TRBJ2-7; the match to TRBD1 covers 7 bases. The CDR3 spans 13 residues. Unmatched junction bases numbered 3, after V lost 4 bases and J lost 3 bases. Germline CDR1 reads WSHSY; CDR2 reads SAAADI. The CDR3 reads CASSVPGGYEQYF. The CDR3 DNA follows: TGCGCCAGCAGTGTCCCAGGGGGCTACGAGCAGTACTTC.

The chain carries TRBV9 and TRBJ2-1; 8 bases align to TRBD1. CDR1 SGDLS and CDR2 YYNGEE come from the germline V gene. V was pared by 4 bases and J by 9 bases, with 15 bases of the junction left unmatched. This CDR3 spans 16 amino acids. This CDR3 is CASSPRQGNQAGEQFF. The CDR3 DNA reads as TGTGCCAGCAGCCCGAGACAGGGGAACCAGGCAGGTGAGCAGTTCTTC.

This clone was detected only a few times. The gene calls are TRBV9 and TRBJ2-3; a possible D gene is TRBD1 (5 bases). CDR3 size: 17 residues. CDR1 is SGDLS, CDR2 YYNGEE, per germline. The ends were cut back, 0 bases at V and 1 base at J, with 15 bases in the middle. The CDR3 is CASSVENPGWGTDTQYF. Here the CDR3 DNA reads TGTGCCAGCAGCGTAGAAAATCCAGGGTGGGGCACAGATACGCAGTATTTT.

This chain uses TRBV7-2 with TRBJ1-2; D gene unclear. The ends were cut back, 1 base at V and 2 bases at J, with 8 bases in the middle. The CDR3 runs to 14 residues. In germline, CDR1 is SGHTA, CDR2 FQGNSA. This CDR3 reads CASSLGTGNYGYTF. In DNA, the CDR3 is TGTGCCAGCAGCTTAGGGACGGGAAACTATGGCTACACCTTC.